This T cell receptor beta chain was sequenced in a study of CD8+ T cells in alopecia areata. This clone came up a few times. There are 15 residues in the CDR3. Germline V gene sequence: CDR1 LGHNT, CDR2 FRNRAP. Trimming stripped 5 bases from V and 2 bases from J, with 13 bases between. In each case, RNA was isolated and then reverse transcribed into cDNA as the sequencing template. Here immunoSEQ multiplex PCR was the method, and the copy in TCRdb shows in-frame clones only, minus some. The sample has about 140,000 clones, approximately 90% seen once. Documented treatment: oral pan-JAK inhibitor, 5-10 mg twice daily.

The rearrangement uses TRBV12-5 and TRBJ2-1, with D tentatively TRBD1 (5 bases). The source of this sequence is a human donor with alopecia areata. Specimen: CD8+ T cells sorted from blood, collected at week 4, from a patient treated with tofacitinib. DNA for the CDR3: TGTGCTAGTGGTCCCCCCGACAGCCCCTACAATGAGCAGTTCTTC. Protein sequence: CASGPPDSPYNEQFF.